This T cell receptor (beta chain) was profiled in a study of chemoradiotherapy in HPV16-positive cancers (dated 2022 in TCRdb). In terms of the full investigation: Functional T-cell assays on cells from two HPV16-positive patients defined candidate HPV-specific T-cell clones and common TCR motifs. Whether T-cell immunity against the HPV oncoproteins E6 and E7 changes during chemoradiotherapy and whether survival is affected by this immunity were examined in the study. Next, the candidate HPV-specific TCRs and motifs were followed in TCR repertoires from 80 to 90 patients with HPV-related cancers.

What the authors observed across the whole study: Expansion of candidate HPV-specific clones and E7-related TCR motifs was observed in the tumor microenvironment during treatment, whereas no such expansion was observed for non-HPV-specific T cells. The survival association was reported for HPV16-positive patients, and the functional definition of HPV-specific T cells was derived from only two HPV16-positive patients. Improved recurrence-free survival in HPV16-positive patients was associated with expansion of HPV-responsive T cells during chemoradiotherapy.

The CDR1 and CDR2 encoded by the germline V gene are MGHRA and YSYEKL. At the junction V is shortened by 2 bases and J by 0 bases, with 14 bases in between. The CDR3 spans 17 residues, from the cysteine through the phenylalanine. This entry keeps only the CDR3 DNA: 51 bases, framed from base 1. To prepare the library, the immunoSEQ multiplex PCR assay was applied. Entries here come from immuneACCESS through TCRdb and include only in-frame sequences with V and J called. Some clones fail to appear in such tables; in the studies checked, an unresolved V gene covers under half of the shortfall, and the cause of the remainder is unknown. The sample table records approximately 15,000 clones; more than 60% of these occur just once. Roughly 9.6% of the sample comes from the top ten. Because repertoires were sampled repeatedly during chemoradiotherapy, clonal expansion in the tumor microenvironment could be followed.

About this clone itself: Its recognized antigen is unknown. Base qualities are not provided; no much larger clone lies one nucleotide away.

The sequence is built from TRBV4-1 and TRBJ1-5; the best D guess is TRBD1, with 5 bases matching. The clonotype originates from a human donor with HPV-associated anogenital cancer. Sample acquisition took place from a patient who underwent chemoradiotherapy. DNA sequence: TGCGCCAGCAGCCAAACAGGTACCCTCTATAGCAATCAGCCCCAGCATTTT. Translated, it gives CASSQTGTLYSNQPQHF.